These 4 T cell receptor beta chains share one sample of origin, sequenced in a study of blood T cell repertoires in COVID-19. This table comes from immunoSEQ multiplex PCR, and its TCRdb copy is limited to in-frame clones, with some not included. Of some 190,000 clones listed, approximately 85% are singletons. Sample: peripheral blood. The receptors stem from a man in his sixties with acute or convalescent COVID-19.

The rearrangement joins TRBV7-2 to TRBJ1-2, with D perhaps TRBD1 (5 bases). Trimming left V 0 bases short and J 6 bases short, with 8 bases between. The germline CDR1 and CDR2 sequences are SGHTA and FQGNSA. The CDR3 spans 13 residues. CDR3 loop: CASSLAREDGYTF. CDR3 nucleotide sequence: TGTGCCAGCAGCTTAGCCAGGGAGGATGGCTACACCTTC.

V and J are TRBV6-5 and TRBJ2-7; no clear D gene. The CDR3 length is 13 residues. The ends were cut back, 4 bases at V and 6 bases at J, with 13 bases in the middle. Germline V gene data show CDR1 as MNHEY and CDR2 as SVGAGI. The CDR3 coding sequence is TGTGCCAGCAGTTCCGGGTCTATTCGCGAGCAGTACTTC. It is translated as CASSSGSIREQYF.

The V and J genes are TRBV5-1 and TRBJ1-4; a possible D gene is TRBD1 (5 bases). The germline V and J ends were trimmed by 4 bases and 4 bases, with 14 bases remaining between them. Germline CDR1 and CDR2: SGHRS and YFSETQ. The CDR3 runs 15 residues. DNA of the CDR3: TGCGCCAGCAGCCTACTCTCGGGGGATAATGAAAAACTGTTTTTT. Encoded protein: CASSLLSGDNEKLFF.

The V call is TRBV6-5, the J call TRBJ1-1; D gene ambiguous. The CDR3 covers 13 residues. The germline V gene encodes CDR1 MNHEY and CDR2 SVGAGI. Trimming pared 8 bases from V and 6 bases from J, leaving 16 bases between. The CDR3 is CASEGGLWAEAFF. The DNA of the CDR3 is TGTGCCAGCGAGGGAGGGTTATGGGCTGAAGCTTTCTTT.